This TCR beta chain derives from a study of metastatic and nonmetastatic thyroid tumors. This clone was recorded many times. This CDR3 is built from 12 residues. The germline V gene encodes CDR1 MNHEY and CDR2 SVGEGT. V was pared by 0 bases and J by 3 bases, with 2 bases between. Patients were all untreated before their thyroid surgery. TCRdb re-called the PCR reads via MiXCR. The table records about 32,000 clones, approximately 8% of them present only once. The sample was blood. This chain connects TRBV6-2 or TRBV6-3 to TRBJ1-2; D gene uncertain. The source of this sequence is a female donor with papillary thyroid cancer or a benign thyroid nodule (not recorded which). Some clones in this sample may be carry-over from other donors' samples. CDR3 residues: CASSYSYYGYTF. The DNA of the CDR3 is TGTGCCAGCAGTTACTCTTACTATGGCTACACCTTC.